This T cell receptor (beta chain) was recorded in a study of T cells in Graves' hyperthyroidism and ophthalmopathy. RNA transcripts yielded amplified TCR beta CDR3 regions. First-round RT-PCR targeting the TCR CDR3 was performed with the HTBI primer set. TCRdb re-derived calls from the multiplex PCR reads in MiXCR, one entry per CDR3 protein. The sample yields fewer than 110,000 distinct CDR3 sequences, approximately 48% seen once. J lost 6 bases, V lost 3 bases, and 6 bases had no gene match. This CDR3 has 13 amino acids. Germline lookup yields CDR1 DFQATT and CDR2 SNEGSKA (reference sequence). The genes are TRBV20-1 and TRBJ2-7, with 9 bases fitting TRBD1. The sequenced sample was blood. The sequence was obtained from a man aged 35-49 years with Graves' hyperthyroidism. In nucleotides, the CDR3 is TGCAGTGCTAGGGGGACAGGGTTGGGCGAGCAGTACTTC. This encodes CSARGTGLGEQYF.